These 15 T cell receptor beta chains originate from one sample sequenced in a study of T-cell reconstitution after alpha-beta-depleted transplantation in children. It was with unique molecular identifiers that the TCRbeta library was prepared. TCRdb processed the PCR reads anew with MiXCR; each CDR3 protein has one entry. The sample gives fewer than 150,000 distinct CDR3 sequences, around 9.8% of which show up once; 24% is in the top ten. The starting material was PBMCs, mostly from graft donor cells, obtained 180 days after TCRalphabeta/CD19-depleted stem cell transplant. The receptors here all came from a girl under three years old who had a stem cell transplant for combined immunodeficiency, so the T cells may come from the graft donor.

This clonotype came up a few times. CDR3 region: CATSDLGTGGHEQFF. For the CDR3, the DNA is TGTGCCACCAGTGATTTAGGGACAGGGGGACATGAGCAGTTCTTC. This chain links TRBV24-1 with TRBJ2-1; 11 nucleotides line up with TRBD1. The CDR3 contains 15 residues. The germline V gene encodes CDR1 KGHDR and CDR2 SFDVKD. V shed 1 base and J 8 bases; nucleotides not matched to a gene: 3.

This clonotype was detected ten times or more. This chain's CDR3 is CASRFPRGDTGELFF. The CDR3 bases are TGTGCCAGCAGGTTTCCTAGGGGCGACACCGGGGAGCTGTTTTTT. The chain links TRBV12-3 or TRBV12-4 to TRBJ2-2; maybe TRBD1 (5 bases). V lost 6 bases and J lost 3, with 14 bases in between. CDR3 length: 15 residues.

There are a few counts of this clonotype. The chain carries TRBV5-1 and TRBJ1-5; D is unresolved. The germline V and J ends were trimmed by 0 bases and 1 base, with 8 bases remaining between them. The V gene's germline CDR1 is SGHRS and CDR2 YFSETQ. The CDR3 spans 15 residues. The CDR3 nucleotides read TGCGCCAGCAGCTTGGCGGGATTCAGCAATCAGCCCCAGCATTTT. Translation: CASSLAGFSNQPQHF. Filled out from reference TRBV5-1 and TRBJ1-5, the complete variable domain reads KAGVTQTPRYLIKTRGQQVTLSCSPISGHRSVSWYQQTPGQGLQFLFEYFSETQRNKGNFPGRFSGRQFSNSRSEMNVSTLELGDSALYLCASSLAGFSNQPQHFGDGTRLSIL.

This sequence joins TRBV19 and TRBJ2-2; D is possibly TRBD2 (7 bases). V dropped 3 bases and J dropped 6 bases, with 20 bases sitting between them. CDR3 size: 17 residues. Germline V gene sequence: CDR1 LNHDA, CDR2 SQIVND (reference sequence). This chain's CDR3 is CASSIYAGAAPAGELFF. The CDR3 DNA reads TGTGCCAGTAGTATTTACGCGGGGGCCGCACCGGCCGGGGAGCTGTTTTTT.

This clonotype was seen a handful of times. The chain combines TRBV12-3 or TRBV12-4 with TRBJ2-1; D gene ambiguous. V lost 3 bases and J 9 bases, leaving 6 bases between the germline ends. This CDR3 contains 11 residues. In DNA form, the CDR3 reads TGTGCCAGCAGTTTTTCTGGTGAGCAGTTCTTC. This codes for CASSFSGEQFF.

The sample holds a few counts of this clonotype. The V call is TRBV20-1, the J call TRBJ2-5; tentative D call: TRBD1 (6 bases). The CDR3 is 13 amino acids. Germline V gene lookup returns CDR1 DFQATT and CDR2 SNEGSKA (reference sequence). V lost 2 bases and J lost 1, with 8 bases in between. The CDR3 protein is CSARWGLQETQYF. The CDR3 DNA reads TGCAGTGCTAGATGGGGGCTCCAAGAGACCCAGTACTTC.

This clonotype was counted at least ten times. This sequence joins TRBV3-1 and TRBJ2-7, with D tentatively TRBD1 or TRBD2 (5 bases each). The V gene's germline CDR1 is LGHDT and CDR2 YNNKEL (reference sequence). The CDR3 has 13 residues. Deletions cut 4 bases from V and 7 bases from J, with 14 bases between. CDR3 amino acids: CASSPRAEGEQYF. CDR3 sequence (DNA): TGTGCCAGCAGCCCCCGGGCCGAGGGGGAGCAGTACTTC.

There are many counts of this clonotype. The rearrangement joins TRBV20-1 to TRBJ1-1, with D possibly TRBD1 on 5 matching bases. V lost 2 bases and J 6 bases, leaving 19 bases between the germline ends. Germline CDR1 DFQATT, CDR2 SNEGSKA (reference sequence). CDR3 length equals 15 residues. The chain's CDR3 is CSARIFTSGLAEAFF. The CDR3 DNA follows: TGCAGTGCTAGAATCTTCACCTCAGGGCTCGCTGAAGCTTTCTTT.

V is TRBV29-1 and J is TRBJ2-7; 14 bases align to TRBD2. CDR3 size: 17 residues. The germline gives CDR1 SQVTM, CDR2 ANQGSEA. J was trimmed by 1 base and V by 7 bases; bases with no gene match: 12. The CDR3 nucleotides read TGCAGCGCCAGACTAGCGGGGGGGCTAAGAGGGTCCTACGAGCAGTACTTC. It specifies CSARLAGGLRGSYEQYF.

Only a few counts were recorded for this clonotype. V gene TRBV5-4 combines with J gene TRBJ2-7, with 11 positions matching TRBD1. J was trimmed by 4 bases and V by 3 bases; bases with no gene match: 3. Germline assignment: CDR1 SGHNT and CDR2 YYREEE (reference sequence). The CDR3 contains 14 residues. CDR3 DNA sequence: TGTGCCAGCAGCTATGGGACAGGGGGATACGAGCAGTACTTC. Its translation is CASSYGTGGYEQYF.

In this sample, this clonotype turned up a few times. This sequence joins TRBV28 and TRBJ2-5; D gene unclear. Trimming shortened V by 6 bases and J by 1 base, and 9 bases separated the two germline ends. The CDR3 consists of 13 residues. CDR1 is MDHEN, CDR2 SYDVKM, per germline. Here the CDR3 reads CASRSTAQETQYF. CDR3 DNA: TGTGCCAGCAGGAGCACAGCCCAAGAGACCCAGTACTTC.

The chain has TRBV4-3 and TRBJ2-7; D possibly matches TRBD1 or TRBD2 (5 bases each). CDR3 length: 15 residues. Germline CDR1 reads LGHNA; CDR2 reads YSLEER. V was pared by 6 bases and J by 1 base, with 16 bases between. DNA for the CDR3: TGCGCCAGCAGTTTGGGTTGGGACGGATCCTACGAGCAGTACTTC. Protein sequence: CASSLGWDGSYEQYF.

This clonotype has only a few counts. The chain couples TRBV5-1 to TRBJ2-1; 7 nucleotides match TRBD2. The junction had 5 bases not matched to a gene; V was cut back by 4 bases and J by 7 bases. Looked up from germline, CDR1 is SGHRS and CDR2 is YFSETQ. This CDR3 contains 13 residues. The CDR3 here is CASSRGLVNEQFF. The CDR3 DNA reads as TGCGCCAGCAGCAGAGGACTAGTGAATGAGCAGTTCTTC. The full variable domain, with the rest looked up from reference TRBV5-1 and TRBJ2-1, is KAGVTQTPRYLIKTRGQQVTLSCSPISGHRSVSWYQQTPGQGLQFLFEYFSETQRNKGNFPGRFSGRQFSNSRSEMNVSTLELGDSALYLCASSRGLVNEQFFGPGTRLTVL.

The chain combines TRBV6-2 or TRBV6-3 with TRBJ2-1; 9 bases agree with TRBD2. The trim removed 4 bases at V and 9 bases at J, leaving 4 bases unmatched. The CDR3 sequence is 13 residues long. CDR1 is MNHEY, CDR2 SVGEGT, per germline. The CDR3 protein is CASSSGLASEQFF. The CDR3 nucleotides read TGTGCCAGCAGTTCCGGACTAGCGAGTGAGCAGTTCTTC.

At least ten counts were recorded for this clonotype. This chain uses TRBV5-1 with TRBJ2-3; a weak D match, TRBD1 (6 bases). V lost 0 bases and J lost 2, with 13 bases in between. Germline V gene sequence: CDR1 SGHRS, CDR2 YFSETQ. CDR3 size: 16 residues. This CDR3 is CASSLGGGPVTDTQYF. In nucleotides, the CDR3 is TGCGCCAGCAGCTTGGGAGGGGGACCGGTCACAGATACGCAGTATTTT.